This T cell receptor beta chain was sequenced in a study of blood T cell repertoires in COVID-19. Study at large: T cells, B-cell-depleted T cells, or PBMCs provided the cDNA or gDNA that served as material.

Per the germline V gene, CDR1 is SGHAT and CDR2 is FQNNGV. This CDR3 comprises 15 residues. The ends were cut back, 1 base at V and 1 base at J, with 10 bases in the middle. Produced via immunoSEQ multiplex PCR; TCRdb's table is partial and in-frame only. The sample holds around 200,000 clones, about 86% seen once. This study enrolled people aged 18 to 89 from about two dozen US geographic areas. Cohort allocation depended upon clinical history that participants reported. This receptor was obtained from a woman between 45 and 65 years old in a cohort exposed to, infected with or recovered from COVID-19 (not recorded which). This chain links TRBV11-2 with TRBJ1-1; D not resolved. The sequenced sample consisted of PBMCs or T cells enriched from blood (not recorded which). CDR3 residues: CASSLGPIPNTEAFF. The CDR3 nucleotides read TGTGCCAGCAGCTTAGGGCCGATCCCGAACACTGAAGCTTTCTTT.